This is a list of T cell receptor beta chains from one sample in a study of cytomegalovirus exposure and HLA in healthy donors. Produced via immunoSEQ multiplex PCR; TCRdb's table is partial and in-frame only. The table has some 85,000 clones, 78% seen once. The sequencing sample was made of PBMCs. All receptors come from a man aged 18 to 29 in good health and CMV-seropositive. The CDR3 runs from the conserved cysteine through the conserved F or W. D genes are given only for firm matches. Only some rows state a clone size, as once, few, many or a class for expanded clones.

v_call	d_call	j_call	clone_size	cdr3_aa	cdr3_nt
TRBV7-6	-	TRBJ1-1	-	CASSLSSSGVTEAFF	TGTGCCAGCAGCTTATCGTCCTCGGGTGTCACTGAAGCTTTCTTT
TRBV4-2	-	TRBJ2-7	-	CASSLEVHPYYEQYF	TGTGCCAGCAGCCTGGAGGTGCACCCGTACTACGAGCAGTACTTC
TRBV9	-	TRBJ1-4	once	CASSLLDSGPEKLFF	TGTGCCAGCAGCTTATTGGACAGCGGACCTGAAAAACTGTTTTTT
TRBV19	-	TRBJ2-2	-	CASSRRLVVEDGELFF	TGTGCCAGTAGTCGGCGACTAGTAGTCGAGGACGGGGAGCTGTTTTTT
TRBV6-5	TRBD2	TRBJ2-5	few	CASSYSGGWETQYF	TGTGCCAGCAGTTACTCGGGAGGGTGGGAGACCCAGTACTTC
TRBV5-1	TRBD2	TRBJ2-1	-	CASRPAGVGGNEQFF	TGCGCCAGCAGACCAGCGGGAGTGGGGGGCAATGAGCAGTTCTTC
TRBV7-6	TRBD2	TRBJ2-7	-	CASSGSGGYEQYF	TGTGCCAGCAGCGGCAGCGGGGGGTACGAGCAGTACTTC
TRBV18	-	TRBJ2-5	-	CASSRHTQETQYF	TGTGCCAGCTCTCGACACACCCAAGAGACCCAGTACTTC
TRBV4-1	-	TRBJ2-7	-	CASSQEGTGAQYEQYF	TGCGCCAGCAGCCAAGAAGGGACGGGAGCTCAGTACGAGCAGTACTTC
TRBV4-1	-	TRBJ2-7	-	CASSRREGGIIYEQYF	TGCGCCAGCAGCCGAAGAGAAGGAGGGATTATCTACGAGCAGTACTTC
TRBV28	-	TRBJ2-7	-	CASGDSSYEQYF	TGTGCCAGCGGTGACAGCTCCTACGAGCAGTACTTC
TRBV5-4	TRBD2	TRBJ2-6	-	CASSRRVAGVSGANVLTF	TGTGCCAGCAGCCGGCGGGTGGCGGGAGTGTCTGGGGCCAACGTCCTGACTTTC
TRBV4-2	TRBD1	TRBJ1-2	-	CASSQRPRQGNYGYTF	TGTGCCAGCAGCCAGCGGCCACGACAGGGAAACTATGGCTACACCTTC
TRBV28	TRBD2	TRBJ2-7	-	CASRLAGPEYEQYF	TGTGCCAGCAGACTAGCGGGTCCCGAGTACGAGCAGTACTTC
TRBV5-1	-	TRBJ2-5	-	CASSLRLRETQYF	TGCGCCAGCAGCTTGCGACTAAGAGAGACCCAGTACTTC
TRBV6-6	TRBD1	TRBJ2-3	-	CASSPDRGVTDTQYF	TGTGCCAGCAGTCCCGACAGGGGGGTAACGGATACGCAGTATTTT
TRBV5-4	-	TRBJ1-1	-	CASSPINQGNTEAFF	TGTGCCAGCAGCCCTATAAATCAGGGGAACACTGAAGCTTTCTTT
TRBV29-1	-	TRBJ2-1	-	CSVEDPPGSYNEQFF	TGCAGCGTTGAAGATCCCCCGGGCTCCTACAATGAGCAGTTCTTC
TRBV2	-	TRBJ1-2	-	CASSLRTPNYGYTF	TGTGCCAGCAGTTTAAGGACACCAAACTATGGCTACACCTTC
TRBV4-1	-	TRBJ2-1	-	CASSQVWSSYNEQFF	TGCGCCAGCAGCCAGGTATGGAGCTCCTACAATGAGCAGTTCTTC
TRBV10-2	TRBD1	TRBJ1-3	few	CASSRGQDGNTIYF	TGCGCCAGCAGTAGGGGACAGGATGGAAACACCATATATTTT
TRBV5-1	-	TRBJ1-3	-	CASSTQGSGNTIYF	TGCGCCAGCAGCACACAGGGTTCTGGAAACACCATATATTTT
TRBV11-3	-	TRBJ1-1	-	CASSLEGSDTEAFF	TGTGCCAGCAGCTTGGAGGGCTCGGACACTGAAGCTTTCTTT
TRBV4-1	-	TRBJ2-7	-	CASSQGAGQLYEQYF	TGCGCCAGCAGCCAAGGTGCGGGACAGCTCTACGAGCAGTACTTC
TRBV10-3	-	TRBJ2-6	-	CAISEIPEGANVLTF	TGTGCCATCAGTGAGATACCTGAAGGGGCCAACGTCCTGACTTTT
TRBV19	-	TRBJ1-5	-	CASTKGGDQPQHF	TGTGCCAGTACCAAAGGAGGGGATCAGCCCCAGCATTTT
TRBV7-9	TRBD2	TRBJ2-7	-	CASSPLAGVLYEQYF	TGTGCCAGCAGCCCGCTAGCGGGAGTGCTCTACGAGCAGTACTTC
TRBV6-5	-	TRBJ2-3	-	CASRNPSDTQYF	TGTGCCAGCAGGAACCCGAGTGATACGCAGTATTTT
TRBV10-3	-	TRBJ1-1	-	CAISWTNTEAFF	TGTGCCATCAGCTGGACTAACACTGAAGCTTTCTTT
TRBV6-1	TRBD2	TRBJ2-5	-	CAGMTSGSYQETQYF	TGTGCCGGAATGACTAGCGGGAGTTACCAAGAGACCCAGTACTTC
TRBV2	-	TRBJ2-3	-	CASFQGPDTQYF	TGTGCCAGCTTCCAGGGCCCAGATACGCAGTATTTT
TRBV4-1	-	TRBJ2-2	-	CASSQVGRFGELFF	TGCGCCAGCAGCCAAGTGGGCCGTTTCGGGGAGCTGTTTTTT
TRBV7-9	-	TRBJ2-7	-	CASSFWLNYEQYF	TGTGCCAGCAGCTTTTGGCTGAACTACGAGCAGTACTTC
TRBV28	-	TRBJ1-1	-	CASSSQTAMNTEAFF	TGTGCCAGCAGTTCCCAGACAGCCATGAACACTGAAGCTTTCTTT
TRBV6-5	TRBD2	TRBJ2-2	-	CAAAGTSVPGELFF	TGTGCCGCGGCGGGGACTAGTGTTCCCGGGGAGCTGTTTTTT
TRBV6-5	-	TRBJ1-4	-	CASKGRGFEKLFF	TGTGCCAGCAAAGGAAGGGGGTTTGAAAAACTGTTTTTT
TRBV6-1	TRBD1	TRBJ1-1	-	CASSETGGTNTEAFF	TGTGCCAGCAGTGAAACAGGGGGAACGAACACTGAAGCTTTCTTT
TRBV5-6	-	TRBJ1-5	-	CASSLAVSNQPQHF	TGTGCCAGCAGCTTGGCGGTTAGCAATCAGCCCCAGCATTTT
TRBV6-5	-	TRBJ1-5	few	CASSSFTGINQPQHF	TGTGCCAGCAGTTCCTTTACAGGGATCAATCAGCCCCAGCATTTT
TRBV29-1	TRBD1	TRBJ1-1	-	CSVRQGPNTEAFF	TGCAGCGTCCGACAGGGGCCCAACACTGAAGCTTTCTTT
TRBV28	TRBD1	TRBJ1-1	-	CASKLGGAEDEAFF	TGTGCCAGCAAATTAGGGGGCGCCGAGGATGAAGCTTTCTTT
TRBV25-1	TRBD2	TRBJ2-3	-	CASSDLLAGDTQYF	TGTGCCAGCAGTGACCTACTAGCGGGAGATACGCAGTATTTT
TRBV7-2	-	TRBJ2-7	-	CASSFPGSNEQYF	TGTGCCAGCAGCTTCCCGGGATCCAACGAGCAGTACTTC
TRBV6-5	-	TRBJ2-5	-	CASSYSGGAGETQYF	TGTGCCAGCAGTTACTCGGGGGGGGCAGGAGAGACCCAGTACTTC
TRBV10-3	TRBD1	TRBJ2-7	-	CATETGDHEQYF	TGTGCCACTGAGACAGGGGACCACGAGCAGTACTTC
TRBV5-4	-	TRBJ1-2	few	CASSYTSGQPTYGYTF	TGTGCCAGCAGCTATACTAGTGGACAGCCAACCTATGGCTACACCTTC
TRBV20-1	-	TRBJ2-3	-	CSARATDTQYF	TGCAGTGCTAGAGCGACAGATACGCAGTATTTT